The clone carrying this TCR beta chain appeared once. No antigen is known for it. This sample stems from a study of shared clonotypes between healthy human individuals. Across the whole study: Per donor, three plates held CD4 naive cells, three held CD4 memory, two held CD8 naive and one held CD8 memory.

At the deep level, the assay was run. Profiling relied on immunoSEQ multiplex PCR, and the TCRdb table lists in-frame clones only, not all of them. The sample has millions of clones, just over 90% seen once. V gave up 4 bases and J gave up 4 bases; unmatched junction bases: 6. Per the germline V gene, CDR1 is MGHRA and CDR2 is YSYEKL. This CDR3 spans 14 amino acids. Findings of the study overall: Non-shared clonotypes showed lower generation probabilities than clonotypes common to all four donors. Naive subsets generally had larger estimated richness than memory subsets.

The TCR was taken from a man aged 18 to 30 in good health. Some clones in this sample may be carry-over from other donors' samples. Sequencing was carried out using naive CD4+ T cells from PBMCs. Documented subset: CD45RA+ positively selected. The chain employs TRBV4-1 and TRBJ2-7, with 8 bases aligning to TRBD2. Written as DNA, the CDR3 is TGCGCCAGCAGCCGGAGCGGGAGCATTTACGAGCAGTACTTC. Protein: CASSRSGSIYEQYF.